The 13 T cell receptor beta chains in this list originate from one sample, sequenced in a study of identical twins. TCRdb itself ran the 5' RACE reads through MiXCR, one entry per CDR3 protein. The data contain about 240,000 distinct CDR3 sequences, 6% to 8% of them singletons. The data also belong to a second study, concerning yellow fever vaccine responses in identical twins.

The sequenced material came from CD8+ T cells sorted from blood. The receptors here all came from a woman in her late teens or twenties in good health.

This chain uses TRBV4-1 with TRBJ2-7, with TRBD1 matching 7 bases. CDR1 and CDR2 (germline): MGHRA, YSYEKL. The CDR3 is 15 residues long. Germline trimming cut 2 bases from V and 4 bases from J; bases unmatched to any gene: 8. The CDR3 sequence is CASSQLTGDPYEQYF. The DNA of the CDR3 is TGCGCCAGCAGCCAATTAACAGGGGATCCTTACGAGCAGTACTTC.

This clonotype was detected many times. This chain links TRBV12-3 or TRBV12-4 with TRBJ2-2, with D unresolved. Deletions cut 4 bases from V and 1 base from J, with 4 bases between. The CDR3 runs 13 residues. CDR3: CASSSQNTGELFF. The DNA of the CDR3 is TGTGCCAGCAGTTCCCAGAACACCGGGGAGCTGTTTTTT.

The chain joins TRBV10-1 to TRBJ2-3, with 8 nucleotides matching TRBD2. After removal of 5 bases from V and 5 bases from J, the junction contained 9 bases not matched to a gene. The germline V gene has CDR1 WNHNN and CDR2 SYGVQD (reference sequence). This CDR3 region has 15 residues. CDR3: CASSPGGASGDTQYF. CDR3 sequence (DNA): TGCGCCAGCAGTCCCGGGGGGGCCTCCGGAGATACGCAGTATTTT.

The CDR3 nucleotides read TGTGCCACCAGCAGAGGCGTGGCGGGTACTGAAGCTTTCTTT. Translated, it gives CATSRGVAGTEAFF. The gene calls are TRBV15 and TRBJ1-1; D uncertain. The CDR3 consists of 14 residues. The germline gives CDR1 LNHNV, CDR2 YYDKDF (reference sequence). Deletions cut 1 base from V and 5 bases from J, with 11 bases between.

In nucleotides, the CDR3 is TGCGCCAGCAGCCAAGCCGCGGGGGGGCCTTGGGAGACCCAGTACTTC. It yields the protein CASSQAAGGPWETQYF. This sequence joins TRBV4-1 and TRBJ2-5, with 9 bases aligning to TRBD2. With 1 base clipped from V and 5 bases from J, the junction kept 8 bases outside the gene matches. Germline V CDR1 and CDR2: MGHRA, YSYEKL. CDR3 length: 16 amino acids.

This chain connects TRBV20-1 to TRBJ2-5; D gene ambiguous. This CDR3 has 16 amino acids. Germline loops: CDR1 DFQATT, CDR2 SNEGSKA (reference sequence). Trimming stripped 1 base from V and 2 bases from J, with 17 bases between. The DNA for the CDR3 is TGCAGTGCTAGAGTGTGGAACGGACCAAATCAAGAGACCCAGTACTTC. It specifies CSARVWNGPNQETQYF.

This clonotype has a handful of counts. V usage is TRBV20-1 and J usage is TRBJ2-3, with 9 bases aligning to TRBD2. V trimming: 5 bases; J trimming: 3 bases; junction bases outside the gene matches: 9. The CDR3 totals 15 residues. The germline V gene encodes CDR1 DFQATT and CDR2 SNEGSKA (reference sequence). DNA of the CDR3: TGCAGTGCTCCTGCGGCTAGCGGGATTACAGATACGCAGTATTTT. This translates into CSAPAASGITDTQYF.

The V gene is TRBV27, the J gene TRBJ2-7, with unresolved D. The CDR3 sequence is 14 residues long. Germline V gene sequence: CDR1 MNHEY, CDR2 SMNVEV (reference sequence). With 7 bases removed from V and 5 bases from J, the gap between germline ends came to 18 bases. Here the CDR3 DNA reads TGTGCCAGCACCACTCTGGGGAAGGTAAACGAGCAGTACTTC. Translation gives CASTTLGKVNEQYF.

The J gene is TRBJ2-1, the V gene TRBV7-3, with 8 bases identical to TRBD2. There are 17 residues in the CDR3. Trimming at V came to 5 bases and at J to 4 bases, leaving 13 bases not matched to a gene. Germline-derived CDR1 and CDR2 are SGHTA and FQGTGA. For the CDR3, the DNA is TGTGCCAGCAGCCCCCGTTTGGCTAGCGGGTTGTACAATGAGCAGTTCTTC. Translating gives CASSPRLASGLYNEQFF.

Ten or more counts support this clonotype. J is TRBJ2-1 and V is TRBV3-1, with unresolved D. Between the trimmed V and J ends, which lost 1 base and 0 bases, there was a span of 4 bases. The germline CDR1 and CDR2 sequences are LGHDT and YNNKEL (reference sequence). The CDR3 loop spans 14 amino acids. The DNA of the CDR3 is TGTGCCAGCAGCCAAGGAATCTCCTACAATGAGCAGTTCTTC. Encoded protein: CASSQGISYNEQFF.

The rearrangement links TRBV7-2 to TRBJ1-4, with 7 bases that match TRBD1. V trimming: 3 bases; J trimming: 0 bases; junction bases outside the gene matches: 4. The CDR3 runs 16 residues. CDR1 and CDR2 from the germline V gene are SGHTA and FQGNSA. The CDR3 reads CASSFDRVATNEKLFF. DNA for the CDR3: TGTGCCAGCAGCTTTGACAGGGTAGCAACTAATGAAAAACTGTTTTTT.

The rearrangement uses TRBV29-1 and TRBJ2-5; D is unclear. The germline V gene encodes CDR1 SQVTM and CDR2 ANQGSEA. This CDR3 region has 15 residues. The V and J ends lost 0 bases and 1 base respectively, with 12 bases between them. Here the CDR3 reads CSVEDSWSSQETQYF. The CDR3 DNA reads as TGCAGCGTTGAAGATTCCTGGTCCAGCCAAGAGACCCAGTACTTC.

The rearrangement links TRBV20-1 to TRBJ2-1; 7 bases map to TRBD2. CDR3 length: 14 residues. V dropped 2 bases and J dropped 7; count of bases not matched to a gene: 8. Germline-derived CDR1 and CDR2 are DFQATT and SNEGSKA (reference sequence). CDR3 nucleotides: TGCAGTGCTAGATCCCGACTAGCACTTAATGAGCAGTTCTTC. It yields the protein CSARSRLALNEQFF.